There are many counts of the clone carrying this T cell receptor (beta chain). The antigen is not known. 5'RACE with 10-nucleotide random UMIs produced the cDNA. TCRdb recomputed calls from the 5' RACE reads with MiXCR, one row per CDR3 protein. Among 55,000 to 70,000 distinct CDR3 sequences listed, around 5% were seen once. The data were obtained in a study of neurological immune-mediated disorders. Germline V gene sequence: CDR1 SGHRS, CDR2 YFSETQ. The V end was cut by 3 bases, the J end by 0 bases, with 10 bases between. CDR3 length: 14 residues. Study-wide results and caveats: Multiple sclerosis, the disease with the least TCR clonal expansion, fell below healthy controls, whereas HTLV-1-associated myelopathy showed the most. Any association between clinical or MRI features and the multiple sclerosis repertoire cluster was absent.

The clonotype originates from a human donor with multiple sclerosis. The donor label of this sample is uncertain. Sequencing used PBMCs. V usage is TRBV5-1 and J usage is TRBJ2-7; a possible D gene is TRBD1 (6 bases). The CDR3 region is CASSYRDNSYEQYF. The CDR3 coding sequence is TGCGCCAGCAGCTACCGGGACAACTCCTACGAGCAGTACTTC.